Many counts were recorded for the clone carrying this TCR beta chain. Its target is unknown. This sample stems from a study of T cells after yellow fever vaccination. One entry per CDR3 protein results from TCRdb running MiXCR on the 5' RACE reads. The sample has hundreds of thousands of distinct CDR3 sequences, 10% to 15% seen once. V was trimmed by 5 bases and J by 7 bases, leaving 8 bases between them. The CDR3 is made up of 11 amino acids. Germline V gives CDR1 SEHNR, CDR2 FQNEAQ (reference sequence). Notes on the study in general: Post-booster reappearance was seen for most primary-vaccination clones (around 97% CD4, 85% to 90% CD8).

Specimen: PBMCs, collected on the day of the yellow fever booster vaccination. The chain recombines TRBV7-9 with TRBJ1-1; D is ambiguous. This sequence originates from a man younger than 40 who received the YFV17D yellow fever vaccine. The CDR3 protein is CASSRTLEAFF. CDR3 sequence (DNA): TGTGCCAGCAGCCGGACCCTTGAAGCTTTCTTT. Together with reference TRBV7-9 and TRBJ1-1, the CDR3 gives the full variable domain: DTGVSQNPRHKITKRGQNVTFRCDPISEHNRLYWYRQTLGQGPEFLTYFQNEAQLEKSRLLSDRFSAERPKGSFSTLEIQRTEQGDSAMYLCASSRTLEAFFGQGTRLTVV.